In this sample, the clone carrying this T cell receptor beta chain turned up once. CDR3 length equals 13 residues. Trimming cost V 2 bases and J 8 bases; bases outside gene matches: 5. CDR1 and CDR2 (germline): SGHNT, YYREEE (reference sequence). Authors' data handling: Using reference gene primer amplification, nucleated cell counts were estimated. The method was immunoSEQ multiplex PCR; TCRdb's version includes in-frame clones alone and lacks a portion of them. The V and J calls and clone size are taken from that table; D and trimming were inferred from the DNA. The repertoire has around 78,000 clones, about 92% of them found once; the top ten carry 0.8% to 1.3%. These data are taken from a study of blood T cell repertoires in COVID-19. The wider study: T cells, B-cell-depleted T cells, or PBMCs provided the cDNA or gDNA that served as material.

The receptor comes from a woman aged 45-65 years in a cohort sampled during active COVID-19. This rearrangement joins TRBV5-4 to TRBJ1-2, with 8 bases that match TRBD1. Sequencing was carried out using peripheral blood. The CDR3 reads CASSFDRGYGYTF. CDR3 in DNA: TGTGCCAGCAGCTTTGACAGGGGATACGGCTACACCTTC.